Given below is one T cell receptor beta chain in context. Its antigen is not identified. The PCR used 60 Vbeta and 13 Jbeta primers. The assay was immunoSEQ multiplex PCR, and TCRdb's table has in-frame clones only and misses some. The sample lists approximately 150,000 clones, 80% occurring once. The source of the sample is a study of cytomegalovirus exposure and HLA in healthy donors. Study-level findings and limits: Cytomegalovirus status was reportedly diagnosed by the classifier with high sensitivity and specificity. Among TCR sequences, most were rare, though some public TCRs appeared in many donors.

All donors participated as healthy donors of bone marrow. This sequence was found in a man aged 25-40 years in good health and CMV-seronegative. Sequenced sample: PBMCs.

The CDR3 coding sequence is TGTGCCAGCAGAATCCAGGCCGGCAATCAGCCCCAGCATTTT. Encoded protein: CASRIQAGNQPQHF. V is TRBV6-5 and J is TRBJ1-5; no clear D gene. CDR3 length: 14 residues. V was clipped by 6 bases and J by 2 bases, with 11 bases between them. Germline V CDR1 and CDR2: MNHEY, SVGAGI.